The 2 T cell receptor beta chains below were found in one sample sequenced in a study of cytomegalovirus exposure and HLA in healthy donors. Generated by immunoSEQ multiplex PCR, the TCRdb table keeps only in-frame clones and is missing some. This sample has about 70,000 clones, with roughly 94% found just once. Material for sequencing was PBMCs. The source is a woman aged 18-29 years in good health and CMV-seropositive.

The genes are TRBV10-3 and TRBJ2-5, with 11 bases matching TRBD2. CDR1 and CDR2 from the germline V gene are ENHRY and SYGVKD. The V segment lost 10 bases and the J segment 2 bases; nucleotides outside the gene matches: 6. The CDR3 loop spans 14 amino acids. The CDR3 sequence is CATQLAGDQETQYF. The CDR3 bases are TGTGCCACGCAACTAGCGGGAGATCAAGAGACCCAGTACTTC.

V usage is TRBV5-4 and J usage is TRBJ2-4; D remains ambiguous. The CDR3 is made up of 14 amino acids. The V gene's germline CDR1 is SGHNT and CDR2 YYREEE (reference sequence). Between the trimmed V and J ends, which lost 1 base and 8 bases, there was a span of 13 bases. CDR3 nucleotides: TGTGCCAGCAGCTTGTTTAGCCTCATGGACATTCAGTACTTC. It specifies CASSLFSLMDIQYF.